This T cell receptor beta chain was sequenced for a study of Tregs in tolerant kidney transplant recipients. General study findings and limits: No direct test of biological reproducibility was done here. Donor-specific Treg expansion exceeded global Treg expansion in tolerant patients, suggesting antigen drive. Tregs expanded with activated donor B cells seemed most donor-specific.

Sequenced by immunoSEQ multiplex PCR; TCRdb stores in-frame clones only, minus some. This table holds about 64,000 clones, approximately 89% found once. Of note for this clone: Its specificity is unknown.

Related graft donors supplied nonmyeloablative bone marrow transplants, and mixed chimerism was transient. CD4+CD25+CD127- Tregs, CD4+CD25- non-Tregs, CD4 and CD8 cells were sorted. Germline CDR1 MDHEN, CDR2 SYDVKM. V dropped 9 bases and J dropped 3 bases, with 8 bases sitting between them. There are 12 residues in the CDR3. The receptor was isolated from a human patient who received a combined kidney and bone marrow transplant. A share of the T cells may be of graft donor origin. The sequences come from CD4+ T cells from blood (PBMCs), collected 6 months after the transplant. The V and J genes are TRBV28 and TRBJ2-2, with D possibly being TRBD2 (5 bases). The CDR3 sequence is CASTRDTGELFF. The DNA for the CDR3 is TGTGCCAGTACTAGGGACACCGGGGAGCTGTTTTTT.